A selection of T cell receptor beta chains follows, all from one sample in a study of blood T cells in healthy people across ages. TCRdb independently ran MiXCR on the 5' RACE reads; one entry per CDR3 protein. Of approximately 2,000,000 distinct CDR3 sequences in the sample, around 42% were seen once. Sequenced input: blood. Receptors originate from a human donor in good health. CDR3s include the opening cysteine and the closing phenylalanine or tryptophan. Each record gives: J gene, D gene, clone size, V gene, CDR3 protein, CDR3 DNA. The D gene is left open where the match is weak. Not every row has a clone size; where given, it reads once, few, many or a size class.

TRBJ1-2 . few TRBV29-1 CSVVTIKGEGYTF TGCAGCGTTGTAACCATTAAGGGCGAGGGCTACACCTTC
TRBJ2-3 TRBD1 . TRBV6-5 CASSSTGGGTQYF TGTGCCAGCAGTTCGACAGGGGGCGGTACGCAGTATTTT
TRBJ2-7 . once TRBV7-6 CASSSSKEQYF TGTGCCAGCAGCTCATCTAAAGAGCAGTACTTC
TRBJ2-7 . . TRBV6-5 CASSYSGLKGRNYEQYF TGTGCCAGCAGTTACTCGGGGCTGAAAGGACGGAACTACGAGCAGTACTTC
TRBJ1-5 . many TRBV6-2/TRBV6-3 CASSFEQEVQPQHF TGTGCCAGCAGTTTCGAACAAGAGGTTCAGCCCCAGCATTTT
TRBJ1-5 . . TRBV28 CASSLYRGGGEMSNQPQHF TGTGCCAGCAGTTTATATAGGGGAGGGGGGGAAATGAGCAATCAGCCCCAGCATTTT
TRBJ1-2 TRBD1 . TRBV28 CASSFGGGQAYGYTF TGTGCCAGCAGTTTCGGCGGGGGACAGGCTTATGGCTACACCTTC
TRBJ2-5 . . TRBV7-2 CASSRELRETQYF TGTGCCAGCAGCCGAGAGCTCCGAGAGACCCAGTACTTC
TRBJ1-1 . few TRBV28 CASSFSHREAFF TGTGCCAGCAGTTTCTCACACAGGGAAGCTTTCTTT
TRBJ2-3 . . TRBV20-1 CSAHPLKGSFGRKVTDTRYF TGCAGTGCCCACCCCCTAAAGGGGTCTTTTGGACGGAAGGTAACAGATACGCGGTATTTT
TRBJ2-7 TRBD2 . TRBV7-2 CASSRGLAGLSYEQYF TGTGCCAGCAGCAGGGGACTAGCGGGGCTCTCCTACGAGCAGTACTTC